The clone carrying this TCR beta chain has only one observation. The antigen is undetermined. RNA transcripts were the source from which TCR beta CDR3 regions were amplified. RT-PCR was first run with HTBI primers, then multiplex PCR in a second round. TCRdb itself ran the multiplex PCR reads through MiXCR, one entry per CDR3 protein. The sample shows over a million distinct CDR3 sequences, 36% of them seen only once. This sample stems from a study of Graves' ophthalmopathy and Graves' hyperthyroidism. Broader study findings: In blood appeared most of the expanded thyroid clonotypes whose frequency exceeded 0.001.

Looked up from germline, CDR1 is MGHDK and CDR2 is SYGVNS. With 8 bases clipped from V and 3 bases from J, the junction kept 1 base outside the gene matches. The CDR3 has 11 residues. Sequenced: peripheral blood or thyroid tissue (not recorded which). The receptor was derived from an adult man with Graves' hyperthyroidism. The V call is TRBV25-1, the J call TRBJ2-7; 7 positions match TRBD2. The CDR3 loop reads CASGDYYEQYF. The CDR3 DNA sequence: TGTGCCAGCGGGGACTACTACGAGCAGTACTTC.